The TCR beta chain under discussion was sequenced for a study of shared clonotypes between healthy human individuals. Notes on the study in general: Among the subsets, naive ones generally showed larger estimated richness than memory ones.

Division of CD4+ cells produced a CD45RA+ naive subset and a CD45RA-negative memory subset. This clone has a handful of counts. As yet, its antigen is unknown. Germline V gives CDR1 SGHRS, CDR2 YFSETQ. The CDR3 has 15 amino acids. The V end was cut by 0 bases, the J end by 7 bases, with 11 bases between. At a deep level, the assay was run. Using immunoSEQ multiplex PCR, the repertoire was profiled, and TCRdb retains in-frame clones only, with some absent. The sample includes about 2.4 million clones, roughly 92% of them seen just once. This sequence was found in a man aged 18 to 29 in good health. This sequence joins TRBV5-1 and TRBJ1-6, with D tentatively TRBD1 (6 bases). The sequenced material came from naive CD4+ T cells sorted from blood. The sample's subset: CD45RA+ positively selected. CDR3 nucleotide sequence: TGCGCCAGCAGCTTGGTAGAGGGGGGAAATTCACCCCTCCACTTT. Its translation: CASSLVEGGNSPLHF.